This T cell receptor (beta chain) was found in a study of lymphopenia after photon versus proton radiotherapy (dated by TCRdb to between 2018 and 2021). Concerning the study at large: The immunological effects of photon versus proton radiation therapy were compared in patients with gastrointestinal tumors who developed high-grade lymphopenia. A cohort of some 21 patients with gastrointestinal tumors who received either photon or proton therapy and subsequently developed lymphopenia was included. The goal of the study was to describe how the two radiation modalities differ in their effects on the immune system. Study-wide findings and limitations: After the lymphocyte count nadir, oligoclonal expansion, especially of CD8+ Temra cells, was observed in photon-treated repertoires, and the drop in diversity was driven by this expansion. Across the cohort, among patients who died, a greater drop in TCR diversity after the nadir was inversely correlated with overall survival time. The survival association was assessed only in patients who died, and the authors presented better survival with proton therapy as a possibility rather than a demonstrated result. Relative stability during treatment was observed in proton-treated patients, whereas loss of naive T cells and TCR diversity and gain of effector/memory populations were observed in photon-treated patients.

About this clone itself: Its binding antigen is unknown. No clone much larger than this one lies a single base away; base qualities are absent.

The germline V and J ends show losses of 4 bases and 0 bases respectively, and no gene match explains 6 bases of the junction. Per the germline V gene, KGHSH is the CDR1 and LQKENI is the CDR2. The CDR3 spans 16 residues, from the cysteine through the phenylalanine. The sequence is cut down to CDR3 DNA, 48 bases in frame from base 1. Library preparation used the immunoSEQ multiplex PCR assay. T cell repertoires were profiled with deep sequencing of rearranged TCR beta loci together with multiparametric flow cytometry. TCRdb carries this immuneACCESS record with in-frame sequences only. Its versions omit some clonotypes, under half of them owing to an unresolved V gene in the studies checked, with the rest unexplained. The sample records roughly 7,300 clones, over 85% of which are singletons. The ten largest clones capture roughly 17% of the sample.

The sequence came from a man aged 60 to 69 with cholangiocarcinoma. The chain is made from TRBV18 and TRBJ1-5, with TRBD1 identical over 7 junction bases. The sequencing used peripheral blood, collected from a patient treated with photon-based radiotherapy. The DNA sequence is as follows: TGTGCCAGCTCACTATCGACAGGGAATAGCAATCAGCCCCAGCATTTT. This sequence encodes CASSLSTGNSNQPQHF.